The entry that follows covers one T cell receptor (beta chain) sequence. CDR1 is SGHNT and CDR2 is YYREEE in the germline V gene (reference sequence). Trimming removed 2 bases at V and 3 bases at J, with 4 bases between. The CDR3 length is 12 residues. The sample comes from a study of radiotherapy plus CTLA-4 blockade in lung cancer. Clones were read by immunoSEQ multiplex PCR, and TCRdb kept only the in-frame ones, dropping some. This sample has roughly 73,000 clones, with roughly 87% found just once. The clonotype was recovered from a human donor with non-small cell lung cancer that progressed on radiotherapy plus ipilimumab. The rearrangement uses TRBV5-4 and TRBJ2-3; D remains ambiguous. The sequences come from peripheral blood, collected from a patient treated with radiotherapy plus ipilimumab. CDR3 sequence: CASSFTTDTQYF. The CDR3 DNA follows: TGTGCCAGCAGCTTTACTACAGATACGCAGTATTTT.